This T cell receptor (beta chain) was found in a study of blood T cells in healthy people across ages. The second PCR ran roughly 6 to 12 cycles with a sample-barcoded 5' primer and J-beta primers. TCRdb called the 5' RACE reads again in MiXCR, with one record for every CDR3 protein. The sample has fewer than 1 million distinct CDR3 sequences, around 43% seen once; the top ten hold 15% to 25%. The V end lost 3 bases, the J end lost 6 bases, and 9 bases lay between the germline ends. The CDR3 has 12 amino acids. Germline V gene lookup returns CDR1 SQVTM and CDR2 ANQGSEA. Sequenced material: blood. This sequence joins TRBV29-1 and TRBJ1-5; weak D call: TRBD1 (5 bases). This TCR was sampled from a man between 60 and 75 years old in good health. CDR3 amino acids: CSVEVGGQPQHF. The CDR3, as DNA: TGCAGCGTTGAGGTTGGGGGTCAGCCCCAGCATTTT.